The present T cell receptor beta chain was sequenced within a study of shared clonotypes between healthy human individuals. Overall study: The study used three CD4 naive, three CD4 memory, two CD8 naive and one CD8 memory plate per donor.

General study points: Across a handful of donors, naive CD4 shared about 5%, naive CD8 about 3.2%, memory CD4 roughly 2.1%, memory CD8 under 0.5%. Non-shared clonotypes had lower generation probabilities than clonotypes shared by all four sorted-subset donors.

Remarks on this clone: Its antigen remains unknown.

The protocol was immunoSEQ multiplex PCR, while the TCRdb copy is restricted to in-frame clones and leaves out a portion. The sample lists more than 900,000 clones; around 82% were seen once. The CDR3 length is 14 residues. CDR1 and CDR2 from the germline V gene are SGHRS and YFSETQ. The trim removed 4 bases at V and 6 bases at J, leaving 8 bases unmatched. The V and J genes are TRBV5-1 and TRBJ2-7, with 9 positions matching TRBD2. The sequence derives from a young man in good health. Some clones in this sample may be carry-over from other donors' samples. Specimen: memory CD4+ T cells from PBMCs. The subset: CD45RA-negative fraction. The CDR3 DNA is TGCGCCAGCAGCATGGGACTAGCAGTCGGCGAGCAGTACTTC. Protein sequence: CASSMGLAVGEQYF.